The clone carrying this T cell receptor (beta chain) was detected a few times. Its antigen is as yet unknown. These data belong to a study of CD8+ T cells in alopecia areata. Findings of the study overall: Scalp sequencing also captures normal skin's resident alphabeta T cells.

Sequencing used cDNA as its template, made by extracting RNA and reverse transcribing it. Profiling relied on immunoSEQ multiplex PCR, and the TCRdb table lists in-frame clones only, not all of them. The sample contains around 150,000 clones, around 55% of which appear only once. The ends were cut back, 3 bases at V and 6 bases at J, with 8 bases in the middle. CDR1 and CDR2 from the germline V gene are GTSNPN and SVGIG (reference sequence). The CDR3 covers 11 residues. The V call is TRBV30, the J call TRBJ1-2; D perhaps matches TRBD1 (5 bases). The receptor was isolated from a human donor in good health. Sample: CD4+ T cells sorted from blood. The CDR3 region has the DNA TGTGCCTGGAGGGGGGGTAATGGCTACACCTTC. Protein: CAWRGGNGYTF.